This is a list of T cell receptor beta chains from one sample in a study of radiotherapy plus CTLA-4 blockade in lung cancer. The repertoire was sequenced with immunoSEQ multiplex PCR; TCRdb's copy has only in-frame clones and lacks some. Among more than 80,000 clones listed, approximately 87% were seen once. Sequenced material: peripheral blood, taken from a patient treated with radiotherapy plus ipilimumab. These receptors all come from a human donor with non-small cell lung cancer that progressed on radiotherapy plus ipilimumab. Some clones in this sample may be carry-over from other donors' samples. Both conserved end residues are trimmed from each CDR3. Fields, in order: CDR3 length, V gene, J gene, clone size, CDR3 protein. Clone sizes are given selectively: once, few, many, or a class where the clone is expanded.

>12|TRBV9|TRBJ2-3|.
ASSVGIAPDTQY
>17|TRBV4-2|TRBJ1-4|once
ASSQDDRVSIQTNEKLF
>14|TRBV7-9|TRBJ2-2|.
ASSFSPTANTGELF
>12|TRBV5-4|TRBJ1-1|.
ASSLGTGSTEAF
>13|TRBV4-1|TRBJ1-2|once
ASSLPGTFNYGYT
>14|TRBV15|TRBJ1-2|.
ATSRNPLEGARGYT
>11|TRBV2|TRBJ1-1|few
ASSGDGNTEAF
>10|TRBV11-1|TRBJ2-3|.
ASSLWTDTQY
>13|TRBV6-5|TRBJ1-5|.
ASSVDRGSRKPQH
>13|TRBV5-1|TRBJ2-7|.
ASSLGGTSGYEQY
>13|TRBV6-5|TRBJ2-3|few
ASSGGSGGADTQY
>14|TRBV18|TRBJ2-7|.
ASSPNSQGFGYEQY
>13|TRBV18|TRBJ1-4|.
ASSPGEGQNEKLF
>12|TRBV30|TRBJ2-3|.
AWSVDRGLDTQY
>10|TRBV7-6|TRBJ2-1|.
ASSLGANKQF
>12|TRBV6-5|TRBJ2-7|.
ASSYNGPSYEQY
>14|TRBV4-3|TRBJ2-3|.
ASSQESYGDTDTQY
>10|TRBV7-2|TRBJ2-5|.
ASRPYQGKQY
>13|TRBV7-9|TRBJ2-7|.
ASSRPSSGWNEQY
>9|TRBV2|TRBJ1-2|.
ASAGTSGYT
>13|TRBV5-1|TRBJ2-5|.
ASSFQGVLGETQY
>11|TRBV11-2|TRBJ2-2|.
ASTGIVKGELF
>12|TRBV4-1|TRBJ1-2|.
ASSQYTGVRGYT
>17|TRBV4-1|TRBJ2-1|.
ASSQYRGGGTGNYNEQF
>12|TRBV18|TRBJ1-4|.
ASSLTGTNEKLF
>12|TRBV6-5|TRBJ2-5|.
ASRYRGREETQY
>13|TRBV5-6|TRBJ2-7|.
ASSRTTSGGDEQY
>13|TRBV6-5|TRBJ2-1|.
ASRETGDSYNEQF
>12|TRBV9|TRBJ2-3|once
ASSAQGPTDTQY
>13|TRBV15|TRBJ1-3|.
ATKEVGKAGNTIY
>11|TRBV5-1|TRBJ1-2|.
ASSLAAASGYT
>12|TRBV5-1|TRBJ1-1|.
ASRAQGALTEAF
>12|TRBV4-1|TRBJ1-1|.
ASSRDRGQGEAF
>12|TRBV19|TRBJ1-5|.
ASSLTVSNQPQH
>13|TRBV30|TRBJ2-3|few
AWDVVAGSTDTQY
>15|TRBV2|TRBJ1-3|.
ASSPNLPGRRGNTIY
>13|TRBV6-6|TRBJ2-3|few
ASRALRGGDTQQY
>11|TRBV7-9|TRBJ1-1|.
ASSLAGGSQAF
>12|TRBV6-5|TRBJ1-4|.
ASSYSAGREKLF
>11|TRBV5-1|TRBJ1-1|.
ASSLGRVAEAF
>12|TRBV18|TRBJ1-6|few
ASSPSGNNSPLH
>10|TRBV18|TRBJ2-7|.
ASSPQDLEQY
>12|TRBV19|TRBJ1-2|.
ASLPPRDSYGYT
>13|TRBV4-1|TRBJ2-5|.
ASSQVGAVQETQY
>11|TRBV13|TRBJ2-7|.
ASTFNPLGEQY
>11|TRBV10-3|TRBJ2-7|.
AIRGQGYYEQY
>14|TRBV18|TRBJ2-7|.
ASSPRTGTGSYEQY
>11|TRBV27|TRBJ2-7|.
ASRDFRSYEQY
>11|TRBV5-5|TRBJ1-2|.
ASSLERIYGYT
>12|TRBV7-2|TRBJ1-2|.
ASSNRDRTYGYT
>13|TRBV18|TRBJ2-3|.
ASSPRGLATDTQY
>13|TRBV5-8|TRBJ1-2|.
ASTPPAGAKNGYT
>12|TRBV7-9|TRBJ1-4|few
ASSSSATREELF
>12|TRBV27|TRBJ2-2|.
ASSFQGGVGELF
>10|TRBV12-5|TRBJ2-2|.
ASGLVPGELF